Each of the 10 T cell receptor beta chains below was sequenced from the same sample in a study of blood T cell repertoires in COVID-19 (dated by TCRdb to between 2020 and 2021). Libraries came from the immunoSEQ multiplex PCR assay. TCRdb limited this immuneACCESS table to in-frame rearrangements with V and J called. A share of clones is missing; checked studies link under half to unresolved V genes, and the rest is unexplained. This sample is represented by about 190,000 clones; about 82% of them were singletons. The ten largest clones take up more than 7.5% of the sample. The sequenced material came from PBMCs or T cells enriched from blood (not recorded which). The receptors derive from a woman in her thirties who had recovered from COVID-19.

V usage is TRBV27 and J usage is TRBJ2-2; TRBD1 agrees at 10 bases. This CDR3 is 16 amino acids long. CDR1 is MNHEY, CDR2 SMNVEV, per germline (reference sequence). V trimming: 6 bases; J trimming: 7 bases; junction bases outside the gene matches: 11. The CDR3 DNA sequence: TGTGCCAGCAGCCCCGGGACAGGGGAGCGGGACGGGGAGCTGTTTTTT. Translation gives CASSPGTGERDGELFF.

The gene calls are TRBV7-2 and TRBJ1-1; D gene ambiguous. Germline V lookup: CDR1 SGHTA, CDR2 FQGNSA. The CDR3 is made up of 13 amino acids. The V end lost 2 bases, the J end lost 4 bases, and 8 bases lay between the germline ends. CDR3 nucleotides: TGTGCCAGCAGCTTAAGCAGGCCCACTGAAGCTTTCTTT. It translates to CASSLSRPTEAFF.

This chain joins TRBV27 and TRBJ1-2, with 7 bases that match TRBD1. V lost 1 base and J lost 6; bases outside the gene matches: 5. CDR1 and CDR2 (germline): MNHEY, SMNVEV (reference sequence). This CDR3 spans 14 amino acids. CDR3 sequence (DNA): TGTGCCAGCAGTTTATACCCGGGACAGAATGGCTACACCTTC. It yields the protein CASSLYPGQNGYTF.

J is TRBJ1-2 and V is TRBV14; a weak D match, TRBD1 (5 bases). This CDR3 has 15 residues. Per germline, CDR1 SGHDN and CDR2 FVKESK. Trimming left V 0 bases short and J 4 bases short, with 12 bases between. Here the CDR3 DNA reads TGTGCCAGCAGCCAAGAGGGGCTAAGGCTCTATGGCTACACCTTC. Amino acids: CASSQEGLRLYGYTF. Complete variable domain (other parts from reference TRBV14 and TRBJ1-2): EAGVTQFPSHSVIEKGQTVTLRCDPISGHDNLYWYRRVMGKEIKFLLHFVKESKQDESGMPNNRFLAERTGGTYSTLKVQPAELEDSGVYFCASSQEGLRLYGYTFGSGTRLTVV.

This sequence joins TRBV6-5 and TRBJ2-7; 7 nucleotides line up with TRBD1. The CDR3 loop spans 15 amino acids. Losses at the gene ends were 2 bases for V and 1 base for J; bases not matched to a gene: 5. CDR1 and CDR2 from the germline V gene are MNHEY and SVGAGI. The CDR3 reads CASSYRTGKSYEQYF. The CDR3 region has the DNA TGTGCCAGCAGTTACCGGACAGGAAAATCCTACGAGCAGTACTTC.

J is TRBJ2-3 and V is TRBV11-2; unclear D gene. The CDR3 is 12 amino acids. From germline, CDR1 is SGHAT and CDR2 FQNNGV. Trimming took off 6 bases at V and 4 bases at J, with 8 bases between the two ends. This chain's CDR3 is CASSLPADTQYF. Here the CDR3 DNA reads TGTGCCAGCAGTCTGCCGGCAGATACGCAGTATTTT.

The gene calls are TRBV7-9 and TRBJ1-1, with TRBD1 identical over 10 bases. This CDR3 contains 14 residues. The germline V gene encodes CDR1 SEHNR and CDR2 FQNEAQ (reference sequence). With 6 bases clipped from V and 3 bases from J, the junction kept 4 bases outside the gene matches. The CDR3, as DNA: TGTGCCAGCAGTCCCGGGACAGGGGACACTGAAGCTTTCTTT. Translation: CASSPGTGDTEAFF.

This chain connects TRBV2 to TRBJ2-5; D perhaps matches TRBD2 (5 bases). This CDR3 spans 16 amino acids. Germline V lookup: CDR1 SNHLY, CDR2 FYNNEI. V lost 7 bases, J lost 1 base, and 19 bases lay in between. The CDR3: CASTLCFRGFQETQYF. CDR3 nucleotide sequence: TGTGCCAGCACCCTATGTTTTCGGGGATTCCAAGAGACCCAGTACTTC.

This sequence joins TRBV11-2 and TRBJ2-1; tentative D call: TRBD1 (5 bases). CDR3 length: 14 residues. Trimming left V 8 bases short and J 5 bases short, with 16 bases between. The germline V gene has CDR1 SGHAT and CDR2 FQNNGV. CDR3 sequence (DNA): TGTGCCAGCCGCTCTATCAAGACAGACAATGAGCAGTTCTTC. This codes for CASRSIKTDNEQFF.

The rearrangement links TRBV6-5 to TRBJ2-5; 8 nucleotides match TRBD2. The junction had 1 base not matched to a gene; V was cut back by 2 bases and J by 5 bases. Germline V gene sequence: CDR1 MNHEY, CDR2 SVGAGI. The CDR3 length is 13 residues. CDR3 in amino acids: CASSYREGETQYF. The CDR3 DNA reads as TGTGCCAGCAGTTACCGGGAGGGGGAGACCCAGTACTTC.